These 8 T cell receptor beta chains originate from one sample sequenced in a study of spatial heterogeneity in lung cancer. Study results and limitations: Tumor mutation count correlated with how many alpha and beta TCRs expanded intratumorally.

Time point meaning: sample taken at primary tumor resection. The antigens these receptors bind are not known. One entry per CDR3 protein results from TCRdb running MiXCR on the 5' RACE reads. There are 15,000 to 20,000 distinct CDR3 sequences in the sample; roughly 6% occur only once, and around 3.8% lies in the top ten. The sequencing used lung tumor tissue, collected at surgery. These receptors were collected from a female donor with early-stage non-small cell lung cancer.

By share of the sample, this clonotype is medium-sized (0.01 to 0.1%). This CDR3 reads CASSRRQGKNQPQHF. CDR3 nucleotides: TGTGCCAGCAGTCGAAGACAGGGGAAAAATCAGCCCCAGCATTTT. V and J are TRBV28 and TRBJ1-5; 8 nucleotides line up with TRBD1. CDR1 MDHEN and CDR2 SYDVKM come from the germline V gene. J gave up 4 bases and V 5 bases, and 7 bases lay outside the gene matches. The CDR3 is made up of 15 amino acids.

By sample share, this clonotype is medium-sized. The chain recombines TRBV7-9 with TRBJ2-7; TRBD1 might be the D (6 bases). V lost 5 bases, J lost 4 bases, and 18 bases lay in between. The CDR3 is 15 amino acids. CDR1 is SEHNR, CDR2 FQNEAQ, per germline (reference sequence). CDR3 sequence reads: CASSLTQGIRYEQYF. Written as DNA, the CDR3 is TGTGCCAGCAGCCTAACACAGGGAATAAGATACGAGCAGTACTTC.

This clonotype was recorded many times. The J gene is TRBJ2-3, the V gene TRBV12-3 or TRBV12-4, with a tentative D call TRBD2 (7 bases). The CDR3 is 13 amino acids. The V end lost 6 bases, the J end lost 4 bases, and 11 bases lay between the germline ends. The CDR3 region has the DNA TGTGCCAGCAGGGGGGGGCTGTCAGATACGCAGTATTTT. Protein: CASRGGLSDTQYF.

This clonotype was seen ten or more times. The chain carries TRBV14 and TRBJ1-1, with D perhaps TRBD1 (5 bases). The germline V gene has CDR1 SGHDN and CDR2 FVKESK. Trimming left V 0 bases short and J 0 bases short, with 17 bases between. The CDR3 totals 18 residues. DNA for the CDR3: TGTGCCAGCAGCCAAGATGCGTGGGGGATTGGGATGAACACTGAAGCTTTCTTT. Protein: CASSQDAWGIGMNTEAFF.

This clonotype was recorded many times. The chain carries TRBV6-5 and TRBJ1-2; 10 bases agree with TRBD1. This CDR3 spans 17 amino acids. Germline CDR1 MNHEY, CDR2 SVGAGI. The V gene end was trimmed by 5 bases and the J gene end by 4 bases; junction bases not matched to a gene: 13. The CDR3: CASSRPGTGALGYGYTF. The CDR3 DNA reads TGTGCCAGCAGTCGTCCCGGGACAGGGGCCCTAGGCTATGGCTACACCTTC.

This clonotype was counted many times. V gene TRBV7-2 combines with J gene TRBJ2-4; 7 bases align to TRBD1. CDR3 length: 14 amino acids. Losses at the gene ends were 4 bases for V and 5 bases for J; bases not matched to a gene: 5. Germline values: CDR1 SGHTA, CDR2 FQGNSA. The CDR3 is CASSSRQGENIQYF. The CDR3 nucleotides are TGTGCCAGCAGCTCCCGACAGGGTGAAAACATTCAGTACTTC.

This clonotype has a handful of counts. CDR3 residues: CATLAKNIQYF. Written as DNA, the CDR3 is TGTGCCACCTTAGCCAAAAACATTCAGTACTTC. The chain has TRBV6-5 and TRBJ2-4; no definite D call. The CDR3 has 11 amino acids. Trimming left V 10 bases short and J 0 bases short, with 4 bases between. Germline lookup yields CDR1 MNHEY and CDR2 SVGAGI.

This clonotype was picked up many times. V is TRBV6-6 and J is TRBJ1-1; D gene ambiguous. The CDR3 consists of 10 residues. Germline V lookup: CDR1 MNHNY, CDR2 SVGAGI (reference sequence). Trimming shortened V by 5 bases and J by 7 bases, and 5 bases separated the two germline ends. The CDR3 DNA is TGTGCCAGCAGTGACATTGAAGCTTTCTTT. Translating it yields CASSDIEAFF.